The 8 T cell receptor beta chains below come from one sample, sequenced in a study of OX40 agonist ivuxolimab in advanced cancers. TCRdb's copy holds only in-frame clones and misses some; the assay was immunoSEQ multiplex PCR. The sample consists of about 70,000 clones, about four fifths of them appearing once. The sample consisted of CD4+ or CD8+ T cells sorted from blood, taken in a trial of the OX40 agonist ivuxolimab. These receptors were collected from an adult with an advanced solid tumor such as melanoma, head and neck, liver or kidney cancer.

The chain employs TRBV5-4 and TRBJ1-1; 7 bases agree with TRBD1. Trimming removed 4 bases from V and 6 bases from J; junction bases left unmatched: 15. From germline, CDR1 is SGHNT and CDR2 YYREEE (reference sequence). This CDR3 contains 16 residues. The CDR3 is CASSMTGLGGAAEAFF. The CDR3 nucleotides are TGTGCCAGCAGCATGACAGGGTTGGGGGGGGCCGCTGAAGCTTTCTTT.

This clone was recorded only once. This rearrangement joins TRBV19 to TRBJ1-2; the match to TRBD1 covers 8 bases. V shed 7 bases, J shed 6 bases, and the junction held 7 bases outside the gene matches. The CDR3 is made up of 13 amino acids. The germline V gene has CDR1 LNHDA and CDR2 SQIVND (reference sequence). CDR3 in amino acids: CASKGQVFNGYTF. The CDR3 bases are TGTGCCAGTAAGGGACAGGTCTTTAATGGCTACACCTTC.

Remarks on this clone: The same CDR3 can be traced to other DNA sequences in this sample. CDR3 sequence: CSASLDTQYF. In DNA form, the CDR3 reads TGCAGTGCTAGTCTCGATACGCAGTATTTT. The chain uses TRBV20-1 and TRBJ2-3; no reliable D call. CDR1 is DFQATT and CDR2 is SNEGSKA in the germline V gene (reference sequence). This CDR3 is built from 10 residues. Trimming stripped 3 bases from V and 6 bases from J, with 4 bases between.

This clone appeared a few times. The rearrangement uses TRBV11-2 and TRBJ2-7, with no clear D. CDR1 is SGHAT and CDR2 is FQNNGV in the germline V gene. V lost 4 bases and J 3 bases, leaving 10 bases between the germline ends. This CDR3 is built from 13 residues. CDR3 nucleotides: TGTGCCAGCAGCTCATTGGGGTACTACGAGCAGTACTTC. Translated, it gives CASSSLGYYEQYF. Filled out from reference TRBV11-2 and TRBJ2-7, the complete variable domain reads EAGVAQSPRYKIIEKRQSVAFWCNPISGHATLYWYQQILGQGPKLLIQFQNNGVVDDSQLPKDRFSAERLKGVDSTLKIQPAKLEDSAVYLCASSSLGYYEQYFGPGTRLTVT.

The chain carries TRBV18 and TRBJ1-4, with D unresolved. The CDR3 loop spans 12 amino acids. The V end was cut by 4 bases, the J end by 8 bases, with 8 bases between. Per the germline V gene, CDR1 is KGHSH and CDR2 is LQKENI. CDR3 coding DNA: TGTGCCAGCTCACAGGGCGGCGAAAAACTGTTTTTT. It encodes CASSQGGEKLFF.

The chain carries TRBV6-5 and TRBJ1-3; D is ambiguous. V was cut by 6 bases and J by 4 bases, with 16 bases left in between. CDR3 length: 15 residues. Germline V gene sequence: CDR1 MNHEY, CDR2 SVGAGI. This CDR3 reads CASSAPGRAGNTIYF. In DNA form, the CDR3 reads TGTGCCAGCAGCGCACCGGGGAGGGCGGGAAACACCATATATTTT.

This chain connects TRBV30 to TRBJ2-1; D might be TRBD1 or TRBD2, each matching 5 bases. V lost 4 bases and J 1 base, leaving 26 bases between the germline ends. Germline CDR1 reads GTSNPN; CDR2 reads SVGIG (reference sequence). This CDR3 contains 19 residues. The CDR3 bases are TGTGCCTGGATCCGGGGCCAAAGATCGTCTTGGTTATCCTACAATGAGCAGTTCTTC. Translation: CAWIRGQRSSWLSYNEQFF.

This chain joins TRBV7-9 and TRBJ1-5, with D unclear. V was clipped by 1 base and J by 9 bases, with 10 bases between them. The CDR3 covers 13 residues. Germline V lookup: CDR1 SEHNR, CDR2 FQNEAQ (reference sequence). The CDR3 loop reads CASSLEADGPQHF. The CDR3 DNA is TGTGCCAGCAGCTTAGAGGCGGACGGGCCCCAGCATTTT.